What follows are 20 T cell receptor beta chains derived from one specimen sequenced in a study of cytomegalovirus exposure and HLA in healthy donors. Measured with immunoSEQ multiplex PCR; TCRdb has only the in-frame clones, and not every one. Counted here are tens of thousands of clones, about 93% occurring once; the ten biggest clones make up 1.5% to 1.8%. The specimen was PBMCs. The receptor set was obtained from a man younger than 35 in good health and CMV-seropositive.

This chain joins TRBV14 and TRBJ1-4; TRBD1 matches at 11 bases. Germline assignment: CDR1 SGHDN and CDR2 FVKESK. This CDR3 has 15 amino acids. After removal of 5 bases from V and 8 bases from J, the junction contained 7 bases not matched to a gene. CDR3 DNA sequence: TGTGCCAGCAGCACCCGGACAGGGGGCAAAGAAAAACTGTTTTTT. Protein sequence: CASSTRTGGKEKLFF.

The V gene is TRBV28, the J gene TRBJ1-3, with TRBD1 matching 10 bases. J lost 4 bases, V lost 6 bases, and 6 bases had no gene match. The CDR3 is made up of 15 amino acids. Germline V CDR1 and CDR2: MDHEN, SYDVKM. The CDR3 sequence: CASSLDRGRGNTIYF. CDR3 DNA: TGTGCCAGCAGCCTCGACAGGGGGCGCGGAAACACCATATATTTT.

The chain is built from TRBV6-5 and TRBJ2-1; no reliable D call. Trimming pared 8 bases from V and 10 bases from J, leaving 15 bases between. CDR1 MNHEY and CDR2 SVGAGI come from the germline V gene. The CDR3 has 12 residues. The CDR3 bases are TGTGCCAGCCCCGGTAGACTCCGGGAGCAGTTCTTC. Translated, it gives CASPGRLREQFF.

The V and J genes are TRBV6-1 and TRBJ2-5; D is ambiguous. CDR3 length equals 14 residues. Looked up from germline, CDR1 is MNHNS and CDR2 is SASEGT. Trimming took off 1 base at V and 1 base at J, with 7 bases between the two ends. CDR3 in DNA: TGTGCCAGCAGTGAAGGACAAGCCCAAGAGACCCAGTACTTC. Its protein product is CASSEGQAQETQYF.

The J gene is TRBJ1-1, the V gene TRBV2, with TRBD1 matching over 9 bases. The CDR3 has 13 residues. The junction had 4 bases not matched to a gene; V was cut back by 7 bases and J by 4 bases. The V gene's germline CDR1 is SNHLY and CDR2 FYNNEI. The CDR3 DNA reads as TGTGCCAGCACCGGGACAGGGAGCACTGAAGCTTTCTTT. Translating it yields CASTGTGSTEAFF.

The chain has TRBV5-1 and TRBJ2-2; 8 bases map to TRBD1. The CDR3 has 14 residues. V shed 4 bases and J 4 bases; nucleotides not matched to a gene: 3. CDR1 is SGHRS and CDR2 is YFSETQ in the germline V gene. CDR3 protein: CASSGDRGTGELFF. DNA of the CDR3: TGCGCCAGCAGCGGCGACAGGGGCACCGGGGAGCTGTTTTTT.

The chain has TRBV6-5 and TRBJ2-1, with 9 bases lining up with TRBD2. With V trimmed by 0 bases and J by 4 bases, 1 base remained unmatched. The CDR3 length is 15 residues. Germline CDR1 MNHEY, CDR2 SVGAGI. The CDR3 spells CASSYSAGGYNEQFF. Written as DNA, the CDR3 is TGTGCCAGCAGTTACTCGGCGGGAGGGTACAATGAGCAGTTCTTC.

The chain recombines TRBV28 with TRBJ2-7, with a weak D call TRBD1 (6 bases). Germline V gives CDR1 MDHEN, CDR2 SYDVKM. The length of the CDR3 is 15 residues. Trimming pared 2 bases from V and 3 bases from J, leaving 14 bases between. CDR3 sequence (DNA): TGTGCCAGCAGTTTAGGACAGCTGGAAAACTACGAGCAGTACTTC. This translates into CASSLGQLENYEQYF.

This clone appeared a single time. The V call is TRBV30, the J call TRBJ1-5; 7 nucleotides align to TRBD1. CDR3 length: 14 amino acids. Germline CDR1 reads GTSNPN; CDR2 reads SVGIG (reference sequence). The trim removed 3 bases at V and 9 bases at J, leaving 11 bases unmatched. CDR3 sequence (DNA): TGTGCCTGGAGCGGGACAGTTTCCCTCAGGCCCCAGCATTTT. This encodes CAWSGTVSLRPQHF.

The J gene is TRBJ2-1, the V gene TRBV27, with 8 positions matching TRBD1. The germline V gene encodes CDR1 MNHEY and CDR2 SMNVEV (reference sequence). CDR3 length: 15 amino acids. With 1 base clipped from V and 6 bases from J, the junction kept 5 bases outside the gene matches. CDR3 nucleotide sequence: TGTGCCAGCAGTTTATTGGACAGGGACTCCAATGAGCAGTTCTTC. This encodes CASSLLDRDSNEQFF.

This chain uses TRBV2 with TRBJ1-2, with a tentative D call TRBD1 (6 bases). Germline CDR1 SNHLY, CDR2 FYNNEI. Trimming left V 1 base short and J 3 bases short, with 9 bases between. The CDR3 has 14 residues. CDR3 in DNA: TGTGCCAGCAGTGAAGTGGGGGCTTACTATGGCTACACCTTC. Translating it yields CASSEVGAYYGYTF.

This sequence joins TRBV19 and TRBJ1-5, with TRBD1 matching over 7 bases. The CDR3 sequence is 17 residues long. In germline, CDR1 is LNHDA, CDR2 SQIVND (reference sequence). Trimming removed 0 bases from V and 0 bases from J; junction bases left unmatched: 5. In DNA, the CDR3 is TGTGCCAGTAGTATAGAAGGGGGCAGTAATAGCAATCAGCCCCAGCATTTT. It is translated as CASSIEGGSNSNQPQHF.

The gene calls are TRBV19 and TRBJ1-1; D is ambiguous. V lost 7 bases and J lost 2, with 14 bases in between. Germline V gene data show CDR1 as LNHDA and CDR2 as SQIVND (reference sequence). CDR3 length equals 14 residues. The CDR3: CASMPDTINTEAFF. The CDR3 DNA reads as TGTGCCAGTATGCCCGACACAATCAACACTGAAGCTTTCTTT. Drawing the rest from reference TRBV19 and TRBJ1-1, the complete variable domain is DGGITQSPKYLFRKEGQNVTLSCEQNLNHDAMYWYRQDPGQGLRLIYYSQIVNDFQKGDIAEGYSVSREKKESFPLTVTSAQKNPTAFYLCASMPDTINTEAFFGQGTRLTVV.

V usage is TRBV14 and J usage is TRBJ2-7; TRBD2 is a possible D gene (5 bases). This CDR3 comprises 15 residues. Deletions cut 4 bases from V and 7 bases from J, with 20 bases between. Germline values: CDR1 SGHDN, CDR2 FVKESK. The CDR3 spells CASSPRGTVPGEQYF. CDR3 DNA: TGTGCCAGCAGCCCCCGGGGTACGGTACCGGGTGAGCAGTACTTC.

The V gene is TRBV13, the J gene TRBJ2-5; D uncertain. V dropped 5 bases and J dropped 4 bases, with 11 bases sitting between them. The germline gives CDR1 PRHDT, CDR2 FYEKMQ (reference sequence). The CDR3 has 13 amino acids. The CDR3 DNA reads as TGTGCCAGCAGCCGCGTCGATCGAGAGACCCAGTACTTC. It specifies CASSRVDRETQYF.

The chain uses TRBV5-6 and TRBJ2-1; 12 nucleotides agree with TRBD1. The CDR3 is 16 residues long. Germline assignment: CDR1 SGHDT and CDR2 YYEEEE. V was clipped by 7 bases and J by 8 bases; unmatched bases: 13. The CDR3 DNA is TGTGCCAGCGCAAAATCGGGACAGGGGGCGGTCGATGAGCAGTTCTTC. Translation: CASAKSGQGAVDEQFF.

The chain employs TRBV13 and TRBJ2-5, with TRBD1 identical over 7 bases. This CDR3 has 16 amino acids. The V gene end was trimmed by 5 bases and the J gene end by 4 bases; junction bases not matched to a gene: 13. Germline assignment: CDR1 PRHDT and CDR2 FYEKMQ (reference sequence). The CDR3 loop reads CASSIRQGSLRETQYF. In DNA, the CDR3 is TGTGCCAGCAGCATTCGACAGGGTTCGCTTCGAGAGACCCAGTACTTC.

The V call is TRBV7-2, the J call TRBJ2-1, with 7 nucleotides matching TRBD2. V lost 5 bases and J lost 4; bases outside the gene matches: 11. The CDR3 runs to 16 residues. The germline V gene encodes CDR1 SGHTA and CDR2 FQGNSA. The CDR3, as DNA: TGTGCCAGCAGCCGAGAGGGGCGGGGGTATTACAATGAGCAGTTCTTC. It is translated as CASSREGRGYYNEQFF. Complete variable domain (other parts from reference TRBV7-2 and TRBJ2-1): GAGVSQSPSNKVTEKGKDVELRCDPISGHTALYWYRQSLGQGLEFLIYFQGNSAPDKSGLPSDRFSAERTGGSVSTLTIQRTQQEDSAVYLCASSREGRGYYNEQFFGPGTRLTVL.

The V gene is TRBV28, the J gene TRBJ2-7; D gene ambiguous. Germline lookup yields CDR1 MDHEN and CDR2 SYDVKM. The CDR3 is 12 residues long. Trimming took off 2 bases at V and 4 bases at J, with 6 bases between the two ends. The CDR3 region has the DNA TGTGCCAGCAGTTTAAGACTTTACGAGCAGTACTTC. Residues: CASSLRLYEQYF.

The chain uses TRBV7-9 and TRBJ2-7; 9 nucleotides align to TRBD2. The CDR3 is 17 amino acids. J was trimmed by 2 bases and V by 1 base; bases with no gene match: 9. CDR1 is SEHNR and CDR2 is FQNEAQ in the germline V gene (reference sequence). The CDR3, as DNA: TGTGCCAGCAGCTTAGAGGCTCTAGCGGGACTCCCCTACGAGCAGTACTTC. Translated, it gives CASSLEALAGLPYEQYF.